Following are 15 T cell receptor beta chains from one sample sequenced in a study of technical replicates of blood from several donors. Repertoires were generated with immunoSEQ multiplex PCR, while TCRdb's copy carries only in-frame clones and drops some. Seen here are around 83,000 clones, approximately 92% observed once, and the top ten hold approximately 0.25%. The source material was T cells isolated from PBMCs. Source of these receptors: a human donor in good health.

This clone came up once. V gene TRBV7-9 combines with J gene TRBJ1-2; no clear D. Trimming took off 8 bases at V and 4 bases at J, with 11 bases between the two ends. Per germline, CDR1 SEHNR and CDR2 FQNEAQ (reference sequence). The CDR3 loop spans 12 amino acids. CDR3 loop: CASWRQPYGYTF. CDR3 nucleotide sequence: TGTGCCAGCTGGAGGCAGCCCTATGGCTACACCTTC.

This clone showed up just once. The chain joins TRBV6-5 to TRBJ2-5, with TRBD2 identical over 8 bases. The V and J ends lost 5 bases and 7 bases, in that order; junction bases with no gene match: 0. Per germline, CDR1 MNHEY and CDR2 SVGAGI. The CDR3 length is 11 residues. In DNA, the CDR3 is TGTGCCAGCAGTCTAGCGGGGACCCAGTACTTC. Translating gives CASSLAGTQYF.

This chain links TRBV29-1 with TRBJ2-7, with D possibly TRBD1 on 6 matching bases. CDR3 length: 14 amino acids. Germline V gene data show CDR1 as SQVTM and CDR2 as ANQGSEA. Trimming stripped 5 bases from V and 6 bases from J, with 20 bases between. CDR3: CSVSKQGTFGEQYF. CDR3 coding DNA: TGCAGCGTTTCAAAACAGGGAACCTTTGGCGAGCAGTACTTC.

The chain is built from TRBV9 and TRBJ1-1; TRBD1 matches 12 bases. The CDR3 is 15 amino acids. Trimming cost V 4 bases and J 4 bases; bases outside gene matches: 5. Germline-derived CDR1 and CDR2 are SGDLS and YYNGEE. CDR3 protein: CASSLGQGAGTEAFF. CDR3 in DNA: TGTGCCAGCAGCTTGGGACAGGGGGCTGGCACTGAAGCTTTCTTT.

This chain links TRBV4-2 with TRBJ2-1; D is undetermined. Trimming removed 1 base from V and 0 bases from J, with 7 bases in between. CDR3 size: 15 residues. Per germline, CDR1 LGHNA and CDR2 YNFKEQ. As DNA, the CDR3 is TGTGCCAGCAGCCAAGTTTCTAGCTCCTACAATGAGCAGTTCTTC. Translating it yields CASSQVSSSYNEQFF.

V usage is TRBV7-6 and J usage is TRBJ1-1; D remains unclear. This CDR3 spans 13 amino acids. The germline V gene has CDR1 SGHVS and CDR2 FNYEAQ. Trimming took 5 bases from V and 6 from J, leaving 13 bases between them. Here the CDR3 reads CASSPVMFAEAFF. CDR3 DNA sequence: TGTGCCAGCAGCCCGGTCATGTTCGCTGAAGCTTTCTTT.

In its sample, this clone was seen once. The chain couples TRBV19 to TRBJ1-4; maybe TRBD1 (5 bases). V lost 4 bases and J lost 5, with 14 bases in between. CDR1 is LNHDA and CDR2 is SQIVND in the germline V gene (reference sequence). This CDR3 has 15 amino acids. The CDR3 spells CASSRQSSLNEKLFF. The CDR3 DNA sequence: TGTGCCAGTAGTAGACAGAGCTCTCTAAATGAAAAACTGTTTTTT.

V and J are TRBV4-1 and TRBJ2-1; 7 bases are a match to TRBD1. This CDR3 has 14 residues. Germline trimming cut 4 bases from V and 5 bases from J; bases unmatched to any gene: 5. Germline-derived CDR1 and CDR2 are MGHRA and YSYEKL. The CDR3 nucleotides are TGCGCCAGCAGCCCCTGGGACAGCGACAATGAGCAGTTCTTC. Encoded protein: CASSPWDSDNEQFF.

The rearrangement uses TRBV5-1 and TRBJ1-4, with D possibly being TRBD1 (6 bases). Trimming pared 7 bases from V and 2 bases from J, leaving 21 bases between. The CDR3 extends over 17 amino acids. The germline gives CDR1 SGHRS, CDR2 YFSETQ. The CDR3 DNA reads TGCGCCAGCTCCCAGGGCAGGGGCGAGGGTACTAATGAAAAACTGTTTTTT. It is translated as CASSQGRGEGTNEKLFF.

CDR3 region: CASIQNTEAFF. The CDR3 region has the DNA TGTGCCAGCATCCAAAACACTGAAGCTTTCTTT. The chain carries TRBV7-9 and TRBJ1-1; D uncertain. The germline V gene encodes CDR1 SEHNR and CDR2 FQNEAQ (reference sequence). The CDR3 is made up of 11 amino acids. Trimming shortened V by 7 bases and J by 2 bases, and 5 bases separated the two germline ends.

V gene TRBV5-4 combines with J gene TRBJ1-3; 7 bases agree with TRBD1. V gave up 4 bases and J gave up 0 bases; unmatched junction bases: 4. CDR3 size: 15 residues. Looked up from germline, CDR1 is SGHNT and CDR2 is YYREEE (reference sequence). CDR3 amino acids: CASSPRTGSGNTIYF. The CDR3, as DNA: TGTGCCAGCAGCCCGCGGACAGGCTCTGGAAACACCATATATTTT.

The rearrangement joins TRBV18 to TRBJ2-7; no definite D call. V was shortened by 2 bases and J by 2 bases, with 10 bases between the two germline ends. This CDR3 contains 14 residues. The V gene's germline CDR1 is KGHSH and CDR2 LQKENI. CDR3 protein: CASSPAPGPYEQYF. The CDR3 nucleotides are TGTGCCAGCTCACCAGCACCAGGTCCCTACGAGCAGTACTTC.

This clone was observed a handful of times. The V and J genes are TRBV11-2 and TRBJ2-7, with D maybe TRBD2 (5 bases). The V end lost 0 bases, the J end lost 4 bases, and 10 bases lay between the germline ends. The CDR3 is 14 residues long. Germline CDR1 reads SGHAT; CDR2 reads FQNNGV. Here the CDR3 DNA reads TGTGCCAGCAGCTTAGATAGGACTTCTTACGAGCAGTACTTC. Protein sequence: CASSLDRTSYEQYF.

The genes are TRBV5-1 and TRBJ2-2; 9 bases align to TRBD1. J was trimmed by 3 bases and V by 2 bases; bases with no gene match: 2. The germline V gene has CDR1 SGHRS and CDR2 YFSETQ. The CDR3 has 15 residues. CDR3 sequence (DNA): TGCGCCAGCAGCTTTGGGGACAGGGACACCGGGGAGCTGTTTTTT. This codes for CASSFGDRDTGELFF.

The CDR3 DNA reads TGTGCCACCAGCAGAGGTGGTCAGGGGCGCAGTGAAAAACTGTTTTTT. Amino acid sequence: CATSRGGQGRSEKLFF. The chain employs TRBV15 and TRBJ1-4, with a weak D call TRBD1 (6 bases). V shed 1 base and J shed 7 bases, with 16 bases lying between them. The CDR3 loop spans 16 amino acids. CDR1 and CDR2 from the germline V gene are LNHNV and YYDKDF (reference sequence).